This T cell receptor (beta chain) was recovered during a study of T cell responses to AZD1222 COVID-19 vaccine. As for the study in general: Pooling of second doses given at about 4 or about 12 weeks was done. Whole-study results and caveats: Mapped onto spike, vaccine-associated CD4 TCRs spanned it and were dominant at 160-218 and 743-854. Every sample of the repertoires postdated the peak T cell response.

Concerning this clone: The antigen remains unidentified.

Trimming cost V 8 bases and J 2 bases, with 16 bases left between them. The CDR3 has 14 residues. Germline lookup yields CDR1 MGHDK and CDR2 SYGVNS. Profiled with immunoSEQ multiplex PCR; TCRdb holds only in-frame clones, not every one. Of about 160,000 clones in the sample, 75% to 90% were seen once. The genes are TRBV25-1 and TRBJ2-7; D might be TRBD1 or TRBD2, each matching 6 bases. Specimen: peripheral blood, collected on day 0 of AZD1222 vaccination. This clonotype was obtained from an adult in good health. CDR3 in amino acids: CASAGGGPPYEQYV. CDR3 DNA sequence: TGTGCCAGCGCCGGAGGGGGACCCCCCTACGAGCAGTACGTC.